The next 5 T cell receptor beta chains were all read from a single sample in a study of shared clonotypes between healthy human individuals (TCRdb year 2020). Libraries were built with the immunoSEQ multiplex PCR assay. TCRdb carries this immuneACCESS record with in-frame sequences only. Its versions omit some clonotypes, under half of them owing to an unresolved V gene in the studies checked, with the rest unexplained. The sample profile shows some 500,000 clones; about 95% of them were found once. Approximately 0.06% of the sample goes to the ten largest clones. The sample consisted of naive CD4+ T cells sorted from blood. The meaning of the sample's cell subset or site label: CD45RA+ positively selected. The receptor set was obtained from a young woman in good health.

V and J are TRBV11-2 and TRBJ2-7; 9 nucleotides line up with TRBD1. Germline V lookup: CDR1 SGHAT, CDR2 FQNNGV. The CDR3 runs 15 residues. V lost 6 bases, J lost 0 bases, and 6 bases stayed unmatched. CDR3: CASRPPGQGSYEQYF. CDR3 in DNA: TGTGCCAGCAGACCCCCGGGACAGGGCTCCTACGAGCAGTACTTC.

The rearrangement uses TRBV18 and TRBJ2-5, with a possible D match to TRBD2 (5 bases). There are 15 residues in the CDR3. V was shortened by 0 bases and J by 5 bases, with 13 bases between the two germline ends. Germline V lookup: CDR1 KGHSH, CDR2 LQKENI. The CDR3 DNA follows: TGTGCCAGCTCACCACCTCCGGGGTCCGTTGAGACCCAGTACTTC. This translates into CASSPPPGSVETQYF.

The chain's CDR3 is CASSPGGQAGGYTF. The DNA for the CDR3 is TGTGCCAGCAGTCCCGGGGGGCAGGCAGGAGGCTACACCTTC. The rearrangement joins TRBV6-4 to TRBJ1-2; D is possibly TRBD1 (6 bases). CDR1 is MRHNA, CDR2 SNTAGT, per germline. CDR3 length equals 14 residues. Trimming shortened V by 5 bases and J by 8 bases, and 18 bases separated the two germline ends.

The chain uses TRBV6-5 and TRBJ2-2, with D tentatively TRBD2 (6 bases). Trimming shortened V by 8 bases and J by 3 bases, and 10 bases separated the two germline ends. The CDR3 is made up of 13 amino acids. Germline V gene data show CDR1 as MNHEY and CDR2 as SVGAGI. CDR3: CASQGLYTGELFF. As DNA, the CDR3 is TGTGCCAGCCAGGGACTGTACACCGGGGAGCTGTTTTTT.

The V call is TRBV27, the J call TRBJ2-1; 9 nucleotides agree with TRBD2. CDR1 MNHEY and CDR2 SMNVEV come from the germline V gene (reference sequence). The length of the CDR3 is 17 residues. Germline trimming cut 8 bases from V and 0 bases from J; bases unmatched to any gene: 11. The DNA of the CDR3 is TGTGCCAGCCGCTCGCTGAGCGGGAGGAGCTCCTACAATGAGCAGTTCTTC. As protein: CASRSLSGRSSYNEQFF.